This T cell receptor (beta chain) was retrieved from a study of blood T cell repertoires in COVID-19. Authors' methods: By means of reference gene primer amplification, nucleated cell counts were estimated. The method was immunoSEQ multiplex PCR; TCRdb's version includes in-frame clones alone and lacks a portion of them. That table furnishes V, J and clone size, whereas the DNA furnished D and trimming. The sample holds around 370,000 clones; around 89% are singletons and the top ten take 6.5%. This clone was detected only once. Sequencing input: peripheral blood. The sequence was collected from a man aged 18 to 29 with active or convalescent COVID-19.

The CDR3 protein is CASRSDRAYEQYF. The CDR3 DNA reads TGTGCCAGCAGATCGGACAGAGCATACGAGCAGTACTTC. The chain uses TRBV7-8 and TRBJ2-7, with a tentative D call TRBD1 (6 bases). This CDR3 is 13 amino acids long. Germline CDR1 and CDR2: SGHVS and FQNEAQ. V was clipped by 6 bases and J by 4 bases, with 13 bases between them.